The clone carrying this T cell receptor beta chain was seen only a few times. Its cognate antigen is unknown. This specimen comes from a study of T-cell memory formation after mild COVID-19. Study context: Most TCR clusters belonged to a single donor. General study points: Whereas later expanders leaned CD4+, clones contracting day 15 to 85 showed a balanced CD4/CD8 makeup.

TCRdb passed the 5' RACE reads through MiXCR, listing each CDR3 protein once. The table records 200,000 to 250,000 distinct CDR3 sequences, 8% to 10% of them present only once. Sequencing was carried out using PBMCs or a T cell subset sorted from them (not recorded which). The origin of this receptor is a man between 18 and 29 years old who had mild COVID-19 (a few samples of this study predate the infection). Cell type and time point are not known.

The CDR3 DNA sequence: TGCAGTGCTGGTGACAAGGGGAGAGAAAAACTGTTTTTT. Translation: CSAGDKGREKLFF. The V call is TRBV20-1, the J call TRBJ1-4, with D maybe TRBD1 (5 bases). The CDR3 covers 13 residues. The V end lost 5 bases, the J end lost 8 bases, and 15 bases lay between the germline ends. Germline CDR1 and CDR2: DFQATT and SNEGSKA (reference sequence).